This is a list of T cell receptor beta chains from one sample in a study of blood T cell repertoires in COVID-19. Some clones are missing from TCRdb's copy, which holds only in-frame ones; the method was immunoSEQ multiplex PCR. The sample yields 200,000 to 250,000 clones, 65% to 85% seen once. Input material: peripheral blood. Receptor source: a human donor in a cohort sampled during active COVID-19. The CDR3 runs from the conserved cysteine through the conserved F or W. Fields, in order: CDR3 length, V gene, D gene, J gene, clone size, CDR3 DNA, CDR3 protein. A D gene is named only where the DNA matches it firmly. The listing skips clone size in some rows; elsewhere it reads once, few, many or a size class.

>15|TRBV6-5|NA|TRBJ1-1|NA
TGTGCCAGCAGTCTAAGGGCAGGGGTAAACACTGAAGCTTTCTTT
CASSLRAGVNTEAFF
>13|TRBV30|NA|TRBJ1-5|NA
TGTGCCTGGAGTACAGGGTTCAATCAGCCCCAGCATTTT
CAWSTGFNQPQHF
>9|TRBV29-1|NA|TRBJ1-2|NA
TGCAGCGGCGGAGAGGGCTACACCTTC
CSGGEGYTF
>16|TRBV5-4|TRBD2|TRBJ2-2|once
TGTGCCAGCAGCTGGTTGAGCGGGAGGAAAACCGGGGAGCTGTTTTTT
CASSWLSGRKTGELFF
>12|TRBV12-3/TRBV12-4|NA|TRBJ1-2|NA
TGTGCCAGCAGTAAAGGGGTGAATGGCTACACCTTC
CASSKGVNGYTF
>14|TRBV28|NA|TRBJ1-2|NA
TGTGCCAGCAGTTTAGAGGGGGCTAACTATGGCTACACCTTC
CASSLEGANYGYTF
>16|TRBV18|TRBD1|TRBJ2-5|NA
TGTGCCAGCTCACGGATGGGACAGACAGGACAAGAGACCCAGTACTTC
CASSRMGQTGQETQYF
>15|TRBV3-1/TRBV3-2|TRBD2|TRBJ2-2|once
TGTGCCAGCAGCCAGGGGCGGGAGGTCGCCGGGGAGCTGTTTTTT
CASSQGREVAGELFF
>13|TRBV6-5|TRBD1|TRBJ2-7|NA
TGTGCCAGCAGTCCCACAGGGGGGTACGAGCAGTACTTC
CASSPTGGYEQYF
>18|TRBV27|TRBD1|TRBJ1-4|NA
TGTGCCAGCAGGGAAAGTCGGGACAGCCTAACAACTAATGAAAAACTGTTTTTT
CASRESRDSLTTNEKLFF
>14|TRBV11-2|NA|TRBJ2-7|NA
TGTGCCAGCAGCTTAGTAGCAGGGGTCTACGAGCAGTACTTC
CASSLVAGVYEQYF
>15|TRBV6-5|TRBD1|TRBJ1-1|NA
TGTGCCAGCAGGCTAAATCGACAGGGGAACACTGAAGCTTTCTTT
CASRLNRQGNTEAFF
>14|TRBV18|TRBD1|TRBJ2-3|NA
TGTGCCAGCTCACCGGGACAGGGGAGAGATACGCAGTATTTT
CASSPGQGRDTQYF
>13|TRBV2|TRBD1|TRBJ2-7|NA
TGTGCCAGCACAGCAGGGGGAGACTACGAGCAGTACTTC
CASTAGGDYEQYF
>16|TRBV19|NA|TRBJ1-5|NA
TGTGCCAGTAGTATAGTGGGGGGGGAGATCAATCAGCCCCAGCATTTT
CASSIVGGEINQPQHF
>13|TRBV18|NA|TRBJ1-1|NA
TGTGCCAGCTCTCCCTCCAGGGACACTGAAGCTTTCTTT
CASSPSRDTEAFF
>14|TRBV4-1|NA|TRBJ2-7|NA
TGCGCCAGCAGCCAAGATCTAGAAATCTACGAGCAGTACTTC
CASSQDLEIYEQYF
>14|TRBV7-9|NA|TRBJ2-2|NA
TGTGCCAGCAGCTTATCTCGGGACACCGGGGAGCTGTTTTTT
CASSLSRDTGELFF
>15|TRBV18|TRBD1|TRBJ2-7|NA
TGTGCCAGCTCACCACCGAGGGGGCAAGGCTACGAGCAGTACTTC
CASSPPRGQGYEQYF
>15|TRBV6-6|TRBD1|TRBJ2-5|NA
TGTGCCAGCAGTTATGCACAGGGGGCGCGGGAGACCCAGTACTTC
CASSYAQGARETQYF
>13|TRBV29-1|TRBD2|TRBJ2-7|NA
TGCAGCGTTGATCCGGGGGGACGCTACGAGCAGTACTTC
CSVDPGGRYEQYF
>14|TRBV5-6|NA|TRBJ1-2|NA
TGTGCCAGCAGCTCCGGTGGGGGGGCGACAGGCTACACCTTC
CASSSGGGATGYTF
>13|TRBV6-5|NA|TRBJ1-6|once
TGTGCCAGCAGACGGGGGAAGGGGTCACCCCTCCACTTT
CASRRGKGSPLHF
>12|TRBV7-2|NA|TRBJ2-5|NA
TGTGCCAGCAGCCAGTTGGCAGAGACCCAGTACTTC
CASSQLAETQYF
>15|TRBV5-1|NA|TRBJ1-4|NA
TGCGCCAGCAGCTCGACCGGGCAGGGTGAAGAAAAACTGTTTTTT
CASSSTGQGEEKLFF
>15|TRBV4-1|NA|TRBJ2-7|NA
TGCGCCAGCAGCCACCCAACAGGGTTGACCTACGAGCAGTACTTC
CASSHPTGLTYEQYF
>18|TRBV6-4|TRBD1|TRBJ2-5|once
TGTGCCAGCAGTGCCGCCAAGGAGGTGACCAGGGGGCGCGAGACCCAGTACTTC
CASSAAKEVTRGRETQYF
>15|TRBV7-9|NA|TRBJ2-5|NA
TGTGCCAGCAGCCAACGGCGCGGCAGAGAGGAGACCCAGTACTTC
CASSQRRGREETQYF
>18|TRBV21-1|NA|TRBJ2-2|NA
TGTGCCAGCAGCAAATCAAGTAGGAGGGACGCGAACACCGGGGAGCTGTTTTTT
CASSKSSRRDANTGELFF
>13|TRBV5-4|NA|TRBJ1-1|NA
TGTGCCAGCAGCTTTGCCAGTTACACTGAAGCTTTCTTT
CASSFASYTEAFF
>16|TRBV6-5|NA|TRBJ2-3|once
TGTGCCAGCAGTTTTAGCAGTTTAAGGAGCACAGATACGCAGTATTTT
CASSFSSLRSTDTQYF
>15|TRBV6-5|TRBD1|TRBJ2-7|NA
TGTGCCAGCAGTTCGCACGGGACAGGGCTGGGCGAGCAGTACTTC
CASSSHGTGLGEQYF
>15|TRBV5-5|NA|TRBJ2-7|few
TGTGCCAGCAGCATTGGGGAGATGACCCTGGGAGAGCAGTACTTC
CASSIGEMTLGEQYF
>15|TRBV11-1|TRBD1|TRBJ2-2|NA
TGTGCCAGCAGGCCGGGACAGCCGAACACCGGGGAGCTGTTTTTT
CASRPGQPNTGELFF
>14|TRBV23-1|TRBD1|TRBJ2-7|NA
TGCGCCAGCACCGAAGGACAGGGTACCTACGAGCAGTACTTC
CASTEGQGTYEQYF
>12|TRBV7-6|TRBD1|TRBJ1-1|NA
TGTGCCAGCAGCACCCGACAGGGGGAAGCTTTCTTT
CASSTRQGEAFF
>13|TRBV7-9|TRBD2|TRBJ2-1|NA
TGTGCCAGCAGCTTTCTGGGGGAGGGTGAGCAGTTCTTC
CASSFLGEGEQFF
>12|TRBV19|NA|TRBJ1-1|NA
TGTGCCAGTAGTTCTCGAGGGTCCACAACTTTCTTT
CASSSRGSTTFF
>15|TRBV4-1|NA|TRBJ1-3|NA
TGCGCCAGCAGCCAAGATGGAGGATCTGGAAACACCATATATTTT
CASSQDGGSGNTIYF
>17|TRBV14|TRBD2|TRBJ2-2|NA
TGTGCCAGCAGCCCTCCCGGGGGGGGGTCGGACACCGGGGAGCTGTTTTTT
CASSPPGGGSDTGELFF